One sample yielded the 21 T cell receptor beta chains listed below, sequenced in a study of PD-L1 blockade in urothelial cancer. Time point given: peripheral blood 6 weeks after treatment start. The repertoire was sequenced with immunoSEQ multiplex PCR; TCRdb's copy has only in-frame clones and lacks some. The data hold tens of thousands of clones, with 70% to 90% observed a single time. This material consisted of PBMCs, taken around atezolizumab (anti-PD-L1) treatment. These receptors came from a man aged 50 to 60 with urothelial cancer.

The chain employs TRBV7-9 and TRBJ2-2; D is unclear. With 0 bases removed from V and 4 bases from J, the gap between germline ends came to 6 bases. Germline CDR1 is SEHNR and CDR2 is FQNEAQ (reference sequence). This CDR3 region has 14 residues. CDR3 region: CASSLAAVTGELFF. The CDR3 DNA follows: TGTGCCAGCAGCTTAGCGGCCGTCACCGGGGAGCTGTTTTTT.

This clone occurred a few times. This chain joins TRBV29-1 and TRBJ2-7; 8 bases map to TRBD1. CDR3 length: 14 amino acids. The V and J ends lost 7 bases and 0 bases, in that order; junction bases with no gene match: 8. Germline V gene data show CDR1 as SQVTM and CDR2 as ANQGSEA. The CDR3 spells CSAGTGGSSYEQYF. CDR3 nucleotides: TGCAGCGCCGGAACAGGGGGGAGCTCCTACGAGCAGTACTTC.

V and J are TRBV14 and TRBJ2-1; weak D call: TRBD2 (7 bases). V lost 1 base to trimming and J lost 0 bases, with 10 bases between them. Germline V gene lookup returns CDR1 SGHDN and CDR2 FVKESK. This CDR3 spans 16 amino acids. CDR3 bases: TGTGCCAGCAGCCAAGCTGCGGGGGCCTCCTACAATGAGCAGTTCTTC. Amino acids: CASSQAAGASYNEQFF.

This rearrangement joins TRBV9 to TRBJ1-6, with 7 nucleotides matching TRBD1. Germline trimming cut 4 bases from V and 8 bases from J; bases unmatched to any gene: 6. CDR3 length equals 14 residues. Germline CDR1 and CDR2: SGDLS and YYNGEE. CDR3 sequence (DNA): TGTGCCAGCAGCAGCCAGGGGGTATATTCACCCCTCCACTTT. This sequence encodes CASSSQGVYSPLHF.

The CDR3 loop is CASSQDSAPEAFF. CDR3 sequence (DNA): TGTGCCAGCAGTCAGGACAGCGCACCCGAAGCTTTCTTT. This sequence joins TRBV2 and TRBJ1-1; TRBD1 might be the D (6 bases). The CDR3 has 13 residues. Trimming took 5 bases from V and 8 from J, leaving 15 bases between them. The germline V gene has CDR1 SNHLY and CDR2 FYNNEI.

This clone has more than one count but fewer than ten. The V call is TRBV9, the J call TRBJ1-2; 9 bases agree with TRBD1. Germline V CDR1 and CDR2: SGDLS, YYNGEE. The CDR3 runs 15 residues. Trimming at V came to 3 bases and at J to 4 bases, leaving 7 bases not matched to a gene. The CDR3 DNA reads as TGTGCCAGCAGCGAAGGGACAGGGTCGGGCTATGGCTACACCTTC. Amino acids: CASSEGTGSGYGYTF.

This clone was found once. The chain links TRBV11-3 to TRBJ2-5; TRBD2 agrees at 14 bases. Looked up from germline, CDR1 is SGHNT and CDR2 is YENEEA. After removal of 5 bases from V and 1 base from J, the junction contained 9 bases not matched to a gene. The CDR3 is 18 amino acids. As DNA, the CDR3 is TGTGCCAGCAGCCTCGGGACTAGCGGGGGAAATTTCCAAGAGACCCAGTACTTC. Translating gives CASSLGTSGGNFQETQYF.

The gene calls are TRBV12-5 and TRBJ2-7; 8 nucleotides line up with TRBD1. The trim removed 5 bases at V and 3 bases at J, leaving 3 bases unmatched. The CDR3 has 13 residues. The germline gives CDR1 LGHNT, CDR2 FRNRAP. CDR3 DNA: TGTGCTAGTGGTAAAGGACAGGGCTACGAGCAGTACTTC. This sequence encodes CASGKGQGYEQYF. Complete variable domain (other parts from reference TRBV12-5 and TRBJ2-7): DARVTQTPRHKVTEMGQEVTMRCQPILGHNTVFWYRQTMMQGLELLAYFRNRAPLDDSGMPKDRFSAEMPDATLATLKIQPSEPRDSAVYFCASGKGQGYEQYFGPGTRLTVT.

Here the CDR3 reads CSVSGTLAGGPSEQYF. The CDR3 coding sequence is TGCAGCGTGTCCGGGACCCTAGCGGGAGGGCCCTCCGAGCAGTACTTC. The chain uses TRBV29-1 and TRBJ2-7; 12 bases agree with TRBD2. Germline-derived CDR1 and CDR2 are SQVTM and ANQGSEA. CDR3 length equals 16 residues. V was clipped by 6 bases and J by 6 bases; unmatched bases: 15.

This chain links TRBV11-3 with TRBJ1-6; D gene ambiguous. The CDR3 contains 13 residues. The ends were cut back, 1 base at V and 8 bases at J, with 6 bases in the middle. CDR1 and CDR2 from the germline V gene are SGHNT and YENEEA. CDR3 amino acids: CASSLGGDSPLHF. The DNA for the CDR3 is TGTGCCAGCAGCTTAGGAGGAGATTCACCCCTCCACTTT.

V gene TRBV5-6 combines with J gene TRBJ1-5; D is unclear. Trimming removed 0 bases from V and 5 bases from J, with 12 bases in between. Germline-derived CDR1 and CDR2 are SGHDT and YYEEEE. The CDR3 length is 15 residues. CDR3 region: CASSLGSGLHQPQHF. In DNA, the CDR3 is TGTGCCAGCAGCTTGGGGTCAGGTTTACATCAGCCCCAGCATTTT. Using reference TRBV5-6 and TRBJ1-5 for the parts outside the CDR3, the full variable domain is DAGVTQSPTHLIKTRGQQVTLRCSPKSGHDTVSWYQQALGQGPQFIFQYYEEEERQRGNFPDRFSGHQFPNYSSELNVNALLLGDSALYLCASSLGSGLHQPQHFGDGTRLSIL.

A single count supports this clone. The chain's CDR3 is CASSLKAAPSGQIAKTQYF. The CDR3 DNA reads as TGTGCCAGCAGCTTAAAGGCCGCCCCTTCCGGACAGATTGCGAAGACCCAGTACTTC. The chain carries TRBV11-2 and TRBJ2-5; the D gene is possibly TRBD1 (6 bases). This CDR3 comprises 19 residues. The V gene lost 2 bases and the J gene lost 6 bases, with 28 bases spanning the gap. From germline, CDR1 is SGHAT and CDR2 FQNNGV. The full variable domain, its missing parts supplied by reference TRBV11-2 and TRBJ2-5, is EAGVAQSPRYKIIEKRQSVAFWCNPISGHATLYWYQQILGQGPKLLIQFQNNGVVDDSQLPKDRFSAERLKGVDSTLKIQPAKLEDSAVYLCASSLKAAPSGQIAKTQYFGPGTRLLVL.

The chain recombines TRBV4-3 with TRBJ1-4; the D gene is possibly TRBD1 (6 bases). The V gene lost 4 bases and the J gene lost 3 bases, with 9 bases spanning the gap. The CDR3 extends over 14 amino acids. The germline V gene encodes CDR1 LGHNA and CDR2 YSLEER. CDR3 nucleotides: TGCGCCAGCAGCCGGGACATCGCTAATGAAAAACTGTTTTTT. Translating gives CASSRDIANEKLFF.

This clone was seen only once. The chain combines TRBV6-4 with TRBJ2-3, with a tentative D call TRBD2 (7 bases). This CDR3 spans 16 amino acids. Trimming left V 6 bases short and J 0 bases short, with 16 bases between. CDR1 is MRHNA and CDR2 is SNTAGT in the germline V gene. CDR3 bases: TGTGCCAGCAGCCCCTGGAGGGGGGGGAGCACAGATACGCAGTATTTT. Translation gives CASSPWRGGSTDTQYF.

This rearrangement joins TRBV29-1 to TRBJ2-1; D might be TRBD2 (5 bases). V was cut by 6 bases and J by 1 base, with 19 bases left in between. CDR3 length equals 16 residues. Per germline, CDR1 SQVTM and CDR2 ANQGSEA. The CDR3 protein is CSVDFFSVKSYNEQFF. The CDR3 nucleotides are TGCAGCGTGGACTTTTTCAGCGTAAAATCCTACAATGAGCAGTTCTTC.

The chain is built from TRBV25-1 and TRBJ1-1; unclear D gene. V lost 4 bases and J 4 bases, leaving 10 bases between the germline ends. The CDR3 length is 13 residues. The germline V gene encodes CDR1 MGHDK and CDR2 SYGVNS. In DNA, the CDR3 is TGTGCCAGCAGTGGTCGCGGGAGCACTGAAGCTTTCTTT. It translates to CASSGRGSTEAFF.

V and J are TRBV7-2 and TRBJ2-7; 9 nucleotides agree with TRBD2. Germline lookup yields CDR1 SGHTA and CDR2 FQGNSA. The V gene end was trimmed by 5 bases and the J gene end by 3 bases; junction bases not matched to a gene: 11. This CDR3 contains 16 residues. The CDR3 DNA reads as TGTGCCAGCAGCCCGAGACGAGCTAGCGGGATCTACGAGCAGTACTTC. It codes for CASSPRRASGIYEQYF.

The chain employs TRBV30 and TRBJ1-1, with a tentative D call TRBD1 (5 bases). The germline V gene encodes CDR1 GTSNPN and CDR2 SVGIG (reference sequence). The CDR3 is made up of 14 amino acids. With 5 bases removed from V and 5 bases from J, the gap between germline ends came to 18 bases. CDR3 loop: CAWEAGIGGTEAFF. The DNA for the CDR3 is TGTGCCTGGGAAGCAGGAATCGGGGGTACTGAAGCTTTCTTT.

This sequence joins TRBV7-3 and TRBJ2-3; maybe TRBD1 (5 bases). CDR3 size: 15 residues. V was cut by 2 bases and J by 0 bases, with 9 bases left in between. Looked up from germline, CDR1 is SGHTA and CDR2 is FQGTGA. The CDR3 nucleotides are TGTGCCAGCAGCTTAGGTAGGGGAAGCACAGATACGCAGTATTTT. Translated: CASSLGRGSTDTQYF.

The chain couples TRBV4-3 to TRBJ2-3; a possible D gene is TRBD2 (5 bases). Germline V gene lookup returns CDR1 LGHNA and CDR2 YSLEER. Trimming took 1 base from V and 7 from J, leaving 15 bases between them. This CDR3 has 15 amino acids. The CDR3 DNA reads TGCGCCAGCAGCCAAGGGTCAGCGGAGATAAATACGCAGTATTTT. Translated, it gives CASSQGSAEINTQYF.

The rearrangement links TRBV12-5 to TRBJ2-5; maybe TRBD1 (6 bases). The germline CDR1 and CDR2 sequences are LGHNT and FRNRAP. The CDR3 runs to 14 residues. Trimming took off 5 bases at V and 2 bases at J, with 12 bases between the two ends. The CDR3 reads CASGATGFQETQYF. The DNA for the CDR3 is TGTGCTAGTGGTGCCACAGGGTTTCAAGAGACCCAGTACTTC.